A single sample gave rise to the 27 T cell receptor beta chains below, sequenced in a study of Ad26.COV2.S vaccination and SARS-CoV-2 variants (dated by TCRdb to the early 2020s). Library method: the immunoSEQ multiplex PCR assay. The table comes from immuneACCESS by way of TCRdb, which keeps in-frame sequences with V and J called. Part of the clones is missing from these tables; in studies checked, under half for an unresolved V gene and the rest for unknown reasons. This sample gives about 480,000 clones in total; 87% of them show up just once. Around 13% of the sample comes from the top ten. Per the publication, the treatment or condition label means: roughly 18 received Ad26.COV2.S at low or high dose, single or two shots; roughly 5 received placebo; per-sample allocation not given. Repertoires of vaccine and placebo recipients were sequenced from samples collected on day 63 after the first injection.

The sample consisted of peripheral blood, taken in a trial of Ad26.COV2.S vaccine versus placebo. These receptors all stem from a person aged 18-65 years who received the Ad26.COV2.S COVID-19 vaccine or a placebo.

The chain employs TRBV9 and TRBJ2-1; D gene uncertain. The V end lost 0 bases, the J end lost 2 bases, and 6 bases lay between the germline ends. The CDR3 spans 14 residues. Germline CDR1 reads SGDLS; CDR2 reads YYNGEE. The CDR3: CASSVGLPYNEQFF. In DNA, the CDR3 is TGTGCCAGCAGCGTAGGCCTACCCTACAATGAGCAGTTCTTC.

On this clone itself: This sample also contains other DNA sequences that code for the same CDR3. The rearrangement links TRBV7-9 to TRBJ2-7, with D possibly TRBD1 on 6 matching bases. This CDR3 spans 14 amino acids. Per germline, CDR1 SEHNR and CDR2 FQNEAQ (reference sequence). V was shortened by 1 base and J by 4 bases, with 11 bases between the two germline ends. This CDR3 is CASSLDGGPYEQYF. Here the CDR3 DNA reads TGTGCCAGCAGCTTAGATGGGGGCCCTTACGAGCAGTACTTC.

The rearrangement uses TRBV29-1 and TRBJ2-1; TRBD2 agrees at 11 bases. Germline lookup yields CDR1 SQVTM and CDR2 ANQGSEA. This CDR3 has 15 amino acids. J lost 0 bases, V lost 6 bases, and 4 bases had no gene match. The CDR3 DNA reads TGCAGCGTCACTAGCGGGAGTCCCTCCTACAATGAGCAGTTCTTC. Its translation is CSVTSGSPSYNEQFF.

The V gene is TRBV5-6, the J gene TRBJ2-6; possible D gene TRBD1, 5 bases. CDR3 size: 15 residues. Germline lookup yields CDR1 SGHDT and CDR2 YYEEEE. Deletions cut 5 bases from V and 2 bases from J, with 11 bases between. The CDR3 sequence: CASSSTTAGANVLTF. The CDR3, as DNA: TGTGCCAGCAGTTCGACGACAGCTGGGGCCAACGTCCTGACTTTC.

CDR3 amino acids: CATSRRGPSYEQYF. In DNA, the CDR3 is TGTGCCACCAGTAGGCGCGGGCCTTCCTACGAGCAGTACTTC. J is TRBJ2-7 and V is TRBV24-1, with D perhaps matching TRBD2 (5 bases). V lost 6 bases, J lost 1 base, and 12 bases lay in between. The CDR3 length is 14 residues. CDR1 and CDR2 (germline): KGHDR, SFDVKD.

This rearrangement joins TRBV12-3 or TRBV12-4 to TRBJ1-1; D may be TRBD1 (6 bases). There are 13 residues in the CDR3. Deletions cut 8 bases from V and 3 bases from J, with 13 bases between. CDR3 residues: CASGRGRDTEAFF. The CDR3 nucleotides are TGTGCCAGCGGCAGGGGTCGGGACACTGAAGCTTTCTTT.

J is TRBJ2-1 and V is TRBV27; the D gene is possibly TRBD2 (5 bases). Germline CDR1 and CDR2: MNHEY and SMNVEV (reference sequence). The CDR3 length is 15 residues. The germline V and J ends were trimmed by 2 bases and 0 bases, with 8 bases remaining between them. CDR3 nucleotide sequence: TGTGCCAGCAGTTTAGTAGCGAGCTCCTACAATGAGCAGTTCTTC. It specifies CASSLVASSYNEQFF.

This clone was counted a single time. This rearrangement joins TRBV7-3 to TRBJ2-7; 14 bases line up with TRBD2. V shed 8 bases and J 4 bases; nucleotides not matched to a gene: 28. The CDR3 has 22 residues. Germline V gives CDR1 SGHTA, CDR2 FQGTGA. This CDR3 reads CASQPRRRTPTSGRADTYEQYF. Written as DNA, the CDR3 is TGTGCCAGCCAACCCCGGCGCCGGACCCCGACTAGCGGGAGGGCCGATACGTACGAGCAGTACTTC.

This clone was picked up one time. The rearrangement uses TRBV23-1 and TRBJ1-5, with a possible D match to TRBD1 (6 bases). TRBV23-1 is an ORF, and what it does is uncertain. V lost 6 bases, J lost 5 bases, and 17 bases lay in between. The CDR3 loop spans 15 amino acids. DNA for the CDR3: TGCGCCAGCAGAGAAAGCGAGGGGGATTATCAGCCCCAGCATTTT. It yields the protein CASRESEGDYQPQHF.

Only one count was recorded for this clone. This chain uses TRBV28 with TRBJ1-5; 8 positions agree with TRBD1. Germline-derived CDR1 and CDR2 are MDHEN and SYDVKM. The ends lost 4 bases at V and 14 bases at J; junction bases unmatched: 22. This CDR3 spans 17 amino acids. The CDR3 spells CASSSSFNDRGHRYKHF. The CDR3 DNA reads TGTGCCAGCAGTTCATCATTCAATGACAGGGGCCACCGATACAAGCATTTT.

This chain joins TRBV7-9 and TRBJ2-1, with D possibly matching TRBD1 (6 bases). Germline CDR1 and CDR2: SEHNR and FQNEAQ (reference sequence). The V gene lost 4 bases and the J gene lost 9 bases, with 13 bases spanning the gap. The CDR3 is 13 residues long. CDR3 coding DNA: TGTGCCAGCAGCTCCTACAGGGTTAGTGAGCAGTTCTTC. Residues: CASSSYRVSEQFF.

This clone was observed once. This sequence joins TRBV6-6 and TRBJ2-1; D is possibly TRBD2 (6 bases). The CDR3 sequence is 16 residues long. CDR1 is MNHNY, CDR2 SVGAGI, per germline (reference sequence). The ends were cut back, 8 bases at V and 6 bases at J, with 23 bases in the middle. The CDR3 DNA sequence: TGTGCCAGCTGTGGGCGCGCGGGGTCGGCCCCCAATGAGCAGTTCTTC. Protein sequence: CASCGRAGSAPNEQFF.

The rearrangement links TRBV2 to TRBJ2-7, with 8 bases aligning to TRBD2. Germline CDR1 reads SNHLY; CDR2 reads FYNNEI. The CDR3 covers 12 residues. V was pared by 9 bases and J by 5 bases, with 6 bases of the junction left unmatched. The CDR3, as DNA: TGTGCCAGTGGCAGGACTAGCAACGAGCAGTACTTC. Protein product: CASGRTSNEQYF.

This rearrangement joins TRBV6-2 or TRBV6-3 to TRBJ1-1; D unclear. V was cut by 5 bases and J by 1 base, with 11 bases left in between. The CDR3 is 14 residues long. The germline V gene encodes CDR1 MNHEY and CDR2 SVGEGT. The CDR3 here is CASSTTSGNTEAFF. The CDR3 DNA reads TGTGCCAGCAGTACGACATCCGGGAACACTGAAGCTTTCTTT.

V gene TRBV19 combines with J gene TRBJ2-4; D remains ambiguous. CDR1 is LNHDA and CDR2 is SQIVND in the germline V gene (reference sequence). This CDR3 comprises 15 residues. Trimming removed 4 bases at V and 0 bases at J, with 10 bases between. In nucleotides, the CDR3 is TGTGCCAGTAGTACCGGCTCCCTAGCCAAAAACATTCAGTACTTC. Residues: CASSTGSLAKNIQYF.

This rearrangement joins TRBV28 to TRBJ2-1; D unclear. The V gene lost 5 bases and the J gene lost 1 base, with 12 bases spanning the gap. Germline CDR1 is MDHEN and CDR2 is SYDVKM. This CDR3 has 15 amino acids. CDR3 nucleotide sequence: TGTGCCAGCAGTGTTCTATTAGGATCCTACAATGAGCAGTTCTTC. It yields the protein CASSVLLGSYNEQFF. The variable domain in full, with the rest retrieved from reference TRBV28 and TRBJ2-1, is DVKVTQSSRYLVKRTGEKVFLECVQDMDHENMFWYRQDPGLGLRLIYFSYDVKMKEKGDIPEGYSVSREKKERFSLILESASTNQTSMYLCASSVLLGSYNEQFFGPGTRLTVL.

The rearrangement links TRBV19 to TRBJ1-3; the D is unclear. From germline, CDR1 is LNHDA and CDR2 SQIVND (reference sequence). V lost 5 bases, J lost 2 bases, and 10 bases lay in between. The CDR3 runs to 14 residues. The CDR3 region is CASSPGAAGNTIYF. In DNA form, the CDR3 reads TGTGCCAGTAGTCCGGGCGCGGCTGGAAACACCATATATTTT.

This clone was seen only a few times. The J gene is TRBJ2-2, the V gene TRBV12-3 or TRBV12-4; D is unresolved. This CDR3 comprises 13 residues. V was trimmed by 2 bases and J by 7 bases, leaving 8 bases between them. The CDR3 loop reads CASSLREGGELFF. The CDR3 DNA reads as TGTGCCAGCAGTTTACGAGAAGGCGGGGAGCTGTTTTTT.

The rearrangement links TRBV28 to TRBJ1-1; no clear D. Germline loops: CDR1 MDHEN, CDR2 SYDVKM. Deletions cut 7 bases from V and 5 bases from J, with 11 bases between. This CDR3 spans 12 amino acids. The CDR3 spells CASTPRRTEAFF. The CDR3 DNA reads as TGTGCCAGCACTCCTCGGAGAACTGAAGCTTTCTTT.

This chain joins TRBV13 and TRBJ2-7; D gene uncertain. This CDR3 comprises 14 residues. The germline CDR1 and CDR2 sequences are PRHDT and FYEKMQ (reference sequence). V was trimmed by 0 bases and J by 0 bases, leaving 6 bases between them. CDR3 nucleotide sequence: TGTGCCAGCAGCTTAGGACGGAGCTCCTACGAGCAGTACTTC. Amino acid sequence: CASSLGRSSYEQYF.

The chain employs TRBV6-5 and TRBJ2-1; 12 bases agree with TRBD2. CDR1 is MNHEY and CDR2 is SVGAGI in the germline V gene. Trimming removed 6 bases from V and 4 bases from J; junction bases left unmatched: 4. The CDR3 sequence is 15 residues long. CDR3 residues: CASSRTSGIYNEQFF. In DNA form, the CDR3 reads TGTGCCAGCAGCCGGACTAGCGGGATTTACAATGAGCAGTTCTTC.

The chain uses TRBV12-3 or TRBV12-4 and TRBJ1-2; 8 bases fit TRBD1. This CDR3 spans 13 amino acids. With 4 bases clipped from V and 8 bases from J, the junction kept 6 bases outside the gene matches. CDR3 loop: CASSWTGNRGYTF. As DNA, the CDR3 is TGTGCCAGCAGTTGGACAGGGAATCGAGGCTACACCTTC.

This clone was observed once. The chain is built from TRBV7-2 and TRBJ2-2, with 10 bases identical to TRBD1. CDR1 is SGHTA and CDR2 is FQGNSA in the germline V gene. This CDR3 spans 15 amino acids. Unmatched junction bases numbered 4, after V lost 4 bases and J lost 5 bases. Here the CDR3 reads CASSSRTGGTGELFF. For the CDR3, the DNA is TGTGCCAGCAGCTCGAGGACAGGGGGAACCGGGGAGCTGTTTTTT.

The CDR3 loop reads CASSPGLAVPWEQYF. CDR3 sequence (DNA): TGTGCCAGCAGCCCCGGACTAGCGGTACCATGGGAGCAGTACTTC. V usage is TRBV4-2 and J usage is TRBJ2-7; TRBD2 agrees at 10 bases. This CDR3 is built from 15 residues. Germline V gene data show CDR1 as LGHNA and CDR2 as YNFKEQ. V was pared by 4 bases and J by 7 bases, with 10 bases of the junction left unmatched.

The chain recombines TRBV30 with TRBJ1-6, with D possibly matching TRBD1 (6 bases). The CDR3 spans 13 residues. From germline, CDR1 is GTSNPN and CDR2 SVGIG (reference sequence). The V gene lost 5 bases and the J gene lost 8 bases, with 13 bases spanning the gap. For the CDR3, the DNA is TGTGCCTGGCGGACAGTGGTCCATTCACCCCTCCACTTT. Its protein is CAWRTVVHSPLHF. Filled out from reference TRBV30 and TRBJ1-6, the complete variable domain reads SQTIHQWPATLVQPVGSPLSLECTVEGTSNPNLYWYRQAAGRGLQLLFYSVGIGQISSEVPQNLSASRPQDRQFILSSKKLLLSDSGFYLCAWRTVVHSPLHFGNGTRLTVT.

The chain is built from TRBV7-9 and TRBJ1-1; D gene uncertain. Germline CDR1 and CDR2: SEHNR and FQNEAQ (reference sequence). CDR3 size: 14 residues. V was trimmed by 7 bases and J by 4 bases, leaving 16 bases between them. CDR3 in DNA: TGTGCCAGCACCGGTTCCAACCGTGGCACTGAAGCTTTCTTT. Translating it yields CASTGSNRGTEAFF.

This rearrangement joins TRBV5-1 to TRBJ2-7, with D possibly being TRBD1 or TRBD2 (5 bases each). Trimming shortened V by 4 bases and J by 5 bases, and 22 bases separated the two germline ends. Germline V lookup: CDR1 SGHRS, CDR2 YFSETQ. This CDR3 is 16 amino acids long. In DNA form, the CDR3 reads TGCGCCAGCAGCGGGGCGTTGGGAGCCTTCCTCCACGAGCAGTACTTC. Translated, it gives CASSGALGAFLHEQYF.